The entry below describes one TCR beta chain. The entry originates in a study of blood T cell repertoires in COVID-19. Across the study: There were acute and convalescent COVID-19 samples, and they came from the United States, Italy and Spain. T cells, B-cell-depleted T cells, or PBMCs provided the cDNA or gDNA that served as material.

Some clones are missing from TCRdb's copy, which holds only in-frame ones; the method was immunoSEQ multiplex PCR. This table holds some 190,000 clones, around 82% found once. All enrollees were about 18 to 95 years old and from roughly 22 US areas. Participants' reported clinical history set cohort assignment. V shed 6 bases and J shed 5 bases, with 22 bases lying between them. This CDR3 region has 16 residues. Germline CDR1 is LNHDA and CDR2 is SQIVND (reference sequence). Sequencing was done on a sample of PBMCs or T cells enriched from blood (not recorded which). The V gene is TRBV19, the J gene TRBJ1-1; D remains ambiguous. This receptor was identified in a man under 40 with acute COVID-19. CDR3 residues: CASREAGFPRVTEAFF. The CDR3 DNA reads as TGTGCCAGTAGGGAGGCCGGGTTTCCGCGGGTTACTGAAGCTTTCTTT. Based on the CDR3 plus reference TRBV19 and TRBJ1-1, the full variable domain is DGGITQSPKYLFRKEGQNVTLSCEQNLNHDAMYWYRQDPGQGLRLIYYSQIVNDFQKGDIAEGYSVSREKKESFPLTVTSAQKNPTAFYLCASREAGFPRVTEAFFGQGTRLTVV.